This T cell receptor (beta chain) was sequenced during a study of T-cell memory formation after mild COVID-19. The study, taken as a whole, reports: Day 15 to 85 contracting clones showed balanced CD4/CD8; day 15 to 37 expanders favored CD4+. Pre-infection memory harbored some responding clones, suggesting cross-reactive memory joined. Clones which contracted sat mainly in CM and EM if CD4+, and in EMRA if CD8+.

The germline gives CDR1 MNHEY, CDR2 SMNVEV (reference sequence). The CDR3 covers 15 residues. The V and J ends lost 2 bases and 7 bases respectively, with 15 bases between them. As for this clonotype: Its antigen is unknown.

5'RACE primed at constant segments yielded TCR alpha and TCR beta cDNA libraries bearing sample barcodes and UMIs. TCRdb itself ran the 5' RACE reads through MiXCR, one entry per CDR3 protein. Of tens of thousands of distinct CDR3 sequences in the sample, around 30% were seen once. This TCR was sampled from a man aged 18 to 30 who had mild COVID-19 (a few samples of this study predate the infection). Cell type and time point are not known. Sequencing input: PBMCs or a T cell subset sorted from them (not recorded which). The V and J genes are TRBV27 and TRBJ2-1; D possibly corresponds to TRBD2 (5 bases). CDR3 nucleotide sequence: TGTGCCAGCAGTTTAAGGTTAGCGCCCGCTAATGAGCAGTTCTTC. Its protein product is CASSLRLAPANEQFF.